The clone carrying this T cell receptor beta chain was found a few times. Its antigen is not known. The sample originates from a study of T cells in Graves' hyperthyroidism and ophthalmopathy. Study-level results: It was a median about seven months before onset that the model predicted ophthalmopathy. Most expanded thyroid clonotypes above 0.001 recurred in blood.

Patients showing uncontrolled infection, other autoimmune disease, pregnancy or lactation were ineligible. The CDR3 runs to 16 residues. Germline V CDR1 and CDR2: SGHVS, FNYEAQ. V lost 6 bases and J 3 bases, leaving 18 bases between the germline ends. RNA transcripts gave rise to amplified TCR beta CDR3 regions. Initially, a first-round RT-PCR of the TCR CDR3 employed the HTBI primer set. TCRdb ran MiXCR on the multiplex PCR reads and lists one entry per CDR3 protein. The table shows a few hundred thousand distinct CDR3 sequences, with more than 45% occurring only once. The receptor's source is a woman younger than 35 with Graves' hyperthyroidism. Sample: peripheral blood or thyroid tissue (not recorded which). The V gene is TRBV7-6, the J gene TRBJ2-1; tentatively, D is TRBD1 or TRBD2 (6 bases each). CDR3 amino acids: CASSRGPGLFYNEQFF. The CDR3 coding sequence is TGTGCCAGCAGTCGGGGGCCGGGACTTTTCTACAATGAGCAGTTCTTC.